The text below deals with one T cell receptor (beta chain). What it binds is unknown. The data were obtained in a study of T cells in Graves' hyperthyroidism and ophthalmopathy. Uncontrolled infection, other autoimmune disease, pregnancy or lactation excluded patients. Based on clinical symptoms, serum thyroxine and TRAb, thyroid ultrasound and orbital computed tomography, diagnoses were reached. Study observations and caveats: Most thyroid clonotypes expanded above 0.001 appeared in blood too.

Amplification yielded TCR beta CDR3 regions, with RNA transcripts as the source. The HTBI primer set drove a first-round RT-PCR of the TCR CDR3. MiXCR was run by TCRdb on the multiplex PCR reads, yielding one entry per CDR3 protein. The data hold about 270,000 distinct CDR3 sequences, with approximately 21% observed a single time. The TCR sequence derives from a young man with Graves' ophthalmopathy. Sequenced material: blood.

The CDR3: CASRPGHDRRVGYGYTF. CDR3 nucleotide sequence: TGTGCCAGCAGACCCGGACACGACAGGCGGGTCGGCTATGGCTACACCTTC. This chain joins TRBV28 and TRBJ1-2; possible D gene TRBD1, 6 bases. Germline V gives CDR1 MDHEN, CDR2 SYDVKM. This CDR3 is 17 amino acids long. Trimming took off 6 bases at V and 4 bases at J, with 24 bases between the two ends.